This T cell receptor beta chain was retrieved from a study of technical replicates of blood from a handful of donors. The repertoire was sequenced with immunoSEQ multiplex PCR; TCRdb's copy has only in-frame clones and lacks some. This sample has some 69,000 clones; over 75% occur once, and the top ten carry around 4.6%. The CDR3 sequence is 13 residues long. Between the trimmed V and J ends, which lost 6 bases and 3 bases, there was a span of 8 bases. Per the germline V gene, CDR1 is SGHDN and CDR2 is FVKESK. The TCR was taken from a human donor in good health. Some clones in this sample may be carry-over from other donors' samples. The chain employs TRBV14 and TRBJ1-4; D is uncertain. The sequenced sample was PBMCs. CDR3 nucleotides: TGTGCCAGCAGTGCGGGCGCTAATGAAAAACTGTTTTTT. It specifies CASSAGANEKLFF.